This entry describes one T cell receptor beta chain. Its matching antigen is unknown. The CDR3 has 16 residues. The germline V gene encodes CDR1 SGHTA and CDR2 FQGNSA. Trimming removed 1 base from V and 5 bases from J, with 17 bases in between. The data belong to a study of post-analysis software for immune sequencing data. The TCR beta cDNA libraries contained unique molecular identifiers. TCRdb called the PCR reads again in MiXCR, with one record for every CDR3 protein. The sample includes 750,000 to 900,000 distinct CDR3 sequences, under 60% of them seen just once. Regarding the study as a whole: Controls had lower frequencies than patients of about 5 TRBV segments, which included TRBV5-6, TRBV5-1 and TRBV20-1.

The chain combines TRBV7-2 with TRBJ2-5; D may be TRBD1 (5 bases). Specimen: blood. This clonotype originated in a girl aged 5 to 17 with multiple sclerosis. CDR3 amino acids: CASSLVGRQGAETQYF. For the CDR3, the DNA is TGTGCCAGCAGCTTAGTTGGGCGCCAGGGTGCGGAGACCCAGTACTTC. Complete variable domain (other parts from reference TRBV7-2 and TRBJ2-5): GAGVSQSPSNKVTEKGKDVELRCDPISGHTALYWYRQSLGQGLEFLIYFQGNSAPDKSGLPSDRFSAERTGGSVSTLTIQRTQQEDSAVYLCASSLVGRQGAETQYFGPGTRLLVL.